This T cell receptor (beta chain) derives from a study of blood T cell repertoires in COVID-19. The germline V gene has CDR1 SGHTS and CDR2 YDEGEE. V lost 5 bases, J lost 6 bases, and 12 bases lay in between. CDR3 length: 13 amino acids. Profiling relied on immunoSEQ multiplex PCR, and the TCRdb table lists in-frame clones only, not all of them. The data hold about 130,000 clones, with roughly three quarters observed a single time. V and J are TRBV5-8 and TRBJ1-5, with D tentatively TRBD1 (6 bases). The origin of this receptor is an older woman with COVID-19, enrolled during active disease. Sequencing was carried out using peripheral blood. The CDR3 spells CASRLQGTQPQHF. The CDR3 coding sequence is TGTGCCAGCAGACTTCAGGGGACTCAGCCCCAGCATTTT.